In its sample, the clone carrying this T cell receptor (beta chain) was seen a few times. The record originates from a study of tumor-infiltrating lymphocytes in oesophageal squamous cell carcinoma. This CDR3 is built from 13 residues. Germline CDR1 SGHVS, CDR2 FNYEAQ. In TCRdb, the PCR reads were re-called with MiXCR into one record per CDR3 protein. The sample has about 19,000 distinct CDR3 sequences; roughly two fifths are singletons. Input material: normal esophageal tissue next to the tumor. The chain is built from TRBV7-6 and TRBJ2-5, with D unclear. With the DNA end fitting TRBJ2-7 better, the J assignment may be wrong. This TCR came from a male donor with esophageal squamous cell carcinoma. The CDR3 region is CASSLERTYEQYF. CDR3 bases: TGTGCCAGCAGCTTAGAACGGACCTACGAGCAGTACTTC.